The 14 T cell receptor beta chains presented below share a single source sample, sequenced in a study of OX40 agonist ivuxolimab in advanced cancers. Receptor libraries were prepared by the immunoSEQ multiplex PCR assay. In its TCRdb copy, this immuneACCESS table keeps in-frame sequences only and misses some clones. Where compared with another copy, unresolved V genes explain less than half of these, and the others have no known cause. For this sample there are roughly 50,000 clones; approximately 86% appear just once. Around 1% of the sample lies in the top ten. The material sequenced was CD4+ or CD8+ T cells sorted from blood, taken in a trial of the OX40 agonist ivuxolimab. The source is an adult with an advanced solid tumor such as melanoma, head and neck, liver or kidney cancer.

V is TRBV7-9 and J is TRBJ2-7; the match to TRBD1 covers 9 bases. J gave up 6 bases and V 1 base, and 10 bases lay outside the gene matches. Germline V lookup: CDR1 SEHNR, CDR2 FQNEAQ (reference sequence). The CDR3 contains 16 residues. The CDR3 nucleotides are TGTGCCAGCAGCTTAGATCCTGGACAGGGGTCGTCCGAGCAGTACTTC. Amino acids: CASSLDPGQGSSEQYF.

The V and J genes are TRBV7-8 and TRBJ1-5, with 10 bases lining up with TRBD1. Germline values: CDR1 SGHVS, CDR2 FQNEAQ. Trimming removed 1 base from V and 5 bases from J; junction bases left unmatched: 2. The CDR3 has 15 residues. The CDR3 bases are TGTGCCAGCAGCTTAGTGACAGGGGGCGATCAGCCCCAGCATTTT. Translation gives CASSLVTGGDQPQHF. Looking up the rest from reference TRBV7-8 and TRBJ1-5 gives the full variable domain: GAGVSQSPRYKVAKRGQDVALRCDPISGHVSLFWYQQALGQGPEFLTYFQNEAQLDKSGLPSDRFFAERPEGSVSTLKIQRTQQEDSAVYLCASSLVTGGDQPQHFGDGTRLSIL.

This clone was observed a single time. This chain uses TRBV6-5 with TRBJ1-2; D ambiguous. This CDR3 has 14 amino acids. Germline V gene lookup returns CDR1 MNHEY and CDR2 SVGAGI. With 2 bases removed from V and 8 bases from J, the gap between germline ends came to 15 bases. The CDR3 DNA reads TGTGCCAGCAGTTACGACAAACTCAGGCCGGGCTACACCTTC. It codes for CASSYDKLRPGYTF.

V and J are TRBV27 and TRBJ1-1; D call uncertain. The V end was cut by 3 bases, the J end by 1 base, with 18 bases between. CDR1 is MNHEY and CDR2 is SMNVEV in the germline V gene (reference sequence). This CDR3 is 17 amino acids long. The CDR3 bases are TGTGCCAGCAGTTTCCGGGCCCCTCCAGGAAAGAACACTGAAGCTTTCTTT. Translating gives CASSFRAPPGKNTEAFF.

The rearrangement uses TRBV2 and TRBJ1-5; D possibly corresponds to TRBD1 (6 bases). Trimming removed 3 bases from V and 6 bases from J, with 12 bases in between. The CDR3 loop spans 14 amino acids. The germline gives CDR1 SNHLY, CDR2 FYNNEI. CDR3 protein: CASSDREGGQPQHF. The DNA for the CDR3 is TGTGCCAGCAGTGACAGGGAGGGGGGTCAGCCCCAGCATTTT.

The chain employs TRBV30 and TRBJ1-2; TRBD1 might be the D (6 bases). V lost 0 bases, J lost 0 bases, and 17 bases lay in between. The V gene's germline CDR1 is GTSNPN and CDR2 SVGIG (reference sequence). The CDR3 has 17 residues. CDR3: CAWSVRGGWASNYGYTF. CDR3 sequence (DNA): TGTGCCTGGAGTGTACGAGGGGGGTGGGCATCTAACTATGGCTACACCTTC.

The chain has TRBV7-9 and TRBJ2-3, with 10 nucleotides matching TRBD2. Germline V lookup: CDR1 SEHNR, CDR2 FQNEAQ (reference sequence). The junction had 6 bases not matched to a gene; V was cut back by 1 base and J by 5 bases. CDR3 length equals 16 residues. Written as DNA, the CDR3 is TGTGCCAGCAGCTTAGGAACTAGCGGGAATGTAGATACGCAGTATTTT. Encoded protein: CASSLGTSGNVDTQYF.

This chain's CDR3 is CASSIQANTEAFF. The CDR3 nucleotides are TGTGCCAGTAGTATACAGGCAAACACTGAAGCTTTCTTT. The V gene is TRBV19, the J gene TRBJ1-1; no reliable D call. In germline, CDR1 is LNHDA, CDR2 SQIVND (reference sequence). The germline V and J ends were trimmed by 2 bases and 2 bases, with 6 bases remaining between them. This CDR3 has 13 amino acids.

This clone was counted once. The chain has TRBV6-5 and TRBJ1-2; TRBD1 might be the D (6 bases). The CDR3 runs 13 residues. Between the trimmed V and J ends, which lost 6 bases and 8 bases, there was a span of 16 bases. From germline, CDR1 is MNHEY and CDR2 SVGAGI. The CDR3 is CASSPGTWQGYTF. For the CDR3, the DNA is TGTGCCAGCAGCCCCGGGACATGGCAAGGCTACACCTTC.

The chain employs TRBV7-9 and TRBJ1-4; possibly TRBD1 for D (5 bases). The V gene lost 1 base and the J gene lost 4 bases, with 10 bases spanning the gap. The germline V gene encodes CDR1 SEHNR and CDR2 FQNEAQ (reference sequence). This CDR3 region has 15 residues. In DNA form, the CDR3 reads TGTGCCAGCAGCTTAGTACAGGTGAATAATGAAAAACTGTTTTTT. It yields the protein CASSLVQVNNEKLFF.

This clone was seen once. V usage is TRBV7-9 and J usage is TRBJ1-6, with D perhaps matching TRBD1 (6 bases). Germline V gene lookup returns CDR1 SEHNR and CDR2 FQNEAQ (reference sequence). The CDR3 contains 14 residues. V lost 7 bases, J lost 10 bases, and 17 bases lay in between. The CDR3 sequence: CASTPGPGGSPLHF. The DNA for the CDR3 is TGTGCCAGCACCCCAGGGCCCGGGGGCTCACCCCTCCACTTT.

This clone has only a few counts. The V call is TRBV11-3, the J call TRBJ2-7; the D gene is possibly TRBD1 (6 bases). The V end was cut by 1 base, the J end by 0 bases, with 10 bases between. CDR3 length: 15 residues. Germline V gene lookup returns CDR1 SGHNT and CDR2 YENEEA. The CDR3 DNA reads TGTGCCAGCAGCTTAGCGGGACAAGGCTCCTACGAGCAGTACTTC. Protein sequence: CASSLAGQGSYEQYF.

The rearrangement links TRBV10-3 to TRBJ1-3; no definite D call. The ends were cut back, 3 bases at V and 0 bases at J, with 6 bases in the middle. The V gene's germline CDR1 is ENHRY and CDR2 SYGVKD. This CDR3 spans 14 amino acids. CDR3 nucleotides: TGTGCCATCAGTGACAGGTCCTCTGGAAACACCATATATTTT. Residues: CAISDRSSGNTIYF.

This chain uses TRBV5-8 with TRBJ2-1; tentatively, D is TRBD1 (5 bases). Per the germline V gene, CDR1 is SGHTS and CDR2 is YDEGEE. V was cut by 4 bases and J by 1 base, with 12 bases left in between. The length of the CDR3 is 15 residues. The CDR3 DNA is TGTGCCAGCAGCCAGGGCTTGTTATCCTACAATGAGCAGTTCTTC. It is translated as CASSQGLLSYNEQFF.